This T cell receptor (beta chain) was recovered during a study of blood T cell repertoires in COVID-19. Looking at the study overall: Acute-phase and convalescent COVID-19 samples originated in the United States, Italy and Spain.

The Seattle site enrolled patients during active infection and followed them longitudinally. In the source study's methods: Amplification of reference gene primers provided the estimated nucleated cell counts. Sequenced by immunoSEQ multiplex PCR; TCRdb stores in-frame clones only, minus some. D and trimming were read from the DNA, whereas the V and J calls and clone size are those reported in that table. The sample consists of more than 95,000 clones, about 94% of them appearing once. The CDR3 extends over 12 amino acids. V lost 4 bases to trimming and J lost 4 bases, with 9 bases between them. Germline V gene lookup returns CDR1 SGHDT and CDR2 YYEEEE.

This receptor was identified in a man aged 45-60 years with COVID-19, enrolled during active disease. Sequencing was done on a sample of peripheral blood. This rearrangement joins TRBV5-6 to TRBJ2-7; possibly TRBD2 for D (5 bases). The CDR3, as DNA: TGTGCCAGCAGCCCCGGGGAATACGAGCAGTACGTC. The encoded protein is CASSPGEYEQYV.